The source of this TCR beta chain is a study of T cell repertoires in cytomegalovirus infection. TCRdb reanalysed the reads using MiXCR and keeps one entry per CDR3 protein. The table records roughly 68,000 distinct CDR3 sequences, over 20% of them present only once. Study results and limitations: It was HLA-C-restricted CMV-specific TCR beta clonotypes that dominated the response ex vivo.

On this clonotype itself: Its cognate antigen is unknown.

This CDR3 region has 14 residues. V shed 4 bases and J 4 bases; nucleotides not matched to a gene: 4. Germline V lookup: CDR1 SGHKS, CDR2 YYEKEE (reference sequence). The source of this sequence is a human donor in good health (CMV status not recorded). Some clones in this sample may be carry-over from other donors' samples. The rearrangement uses TRBV5-5 and TRBJ1-2, with 10 bases lining up with TRBD1. The source material was CD8+ T cells from cultured PBMCs, sampled from culture after CMV antigen stimulation. CDR3 nucleotide sequence: TGTGCCAGCAGCCCTGACAGGGGGCCCTATGGCTACACCTTC. The encoded protein is CASSPDRGPYGYTF. The full variable domain, completed using reference TRBV5-5 and TRBJ1-2, is DAGVTQSPTHLIKTRGQQVTLRCSPISGHKSVSWYQQVLGQGPQFIFQYYEKEERGRGNFPDRFSARQFPNYSSELNVNALLLGDSALYLCASSPDRGPYGYTFGSGTRLTVV.